These 11 T cell receptor beta chains originate from one sample sequenced in a study of cytomegalovirus exposure and HLA in healthy donors. PCR primers comprised 60 Vbeta and 13 Jbeta primers. Profiling relied on immunoSEQ multiplex PCR, and the TCRdb table lists in-frame clones only, not all of them. Of 130,000 or so clones in the sample, 60% to 80% were seen once. Sequenced material: PBMCs. The receptors stem from a man aged 40-50 years in good health and CMV-seronegative.

This clone occurred a few times. The chain combines TRBV6-1 with TRBJ1-4; TRBD1 agrees at 9 bases. With 3 bases clipped from V and 6 bases from J, the junction kept 8 bases outside the gene matches. The CDR3 length is 16 residues. Germline V lookup: CDR1 MNHNS, CDR2 SASEGT. CDR3 amino acids: CASSDNWTGEDEKLFF. Written as DNA, the CDR3 is TGTGCCAGCAGTGATAACTGGACAGGGGAAGATGAAAAACTGTTTTTT.

This chain uses TRBV21-1 with TRBJ1-5. TRBV21-1 represents a pseudogene. CDR3 size: 13 residues. In DNA, the CDR3 is TGTGCCAGGCGGCTCATGCGCAATCAGCCCCAGCATTTT. Protein sequence: CARRLMRNQPQHF.

The chain has TRBV5-8 and TRBJ2-7, with no clear D. V gave up 4 bases and J gave up 6 bases, with 14 bases separating them. Germline V CDR1 and CDR2: SGHTS, YDEGEE. The CDR3 extends over 13 amino acids. The CDR3 sequence is CASSLLESSEQYF. CDR3 DNA sequence: TGTGCCAGCAGCCTACTGGAGTCAAGCGAGCAGTACTTC.

As DNA, the CDR3 is TGCGCCAGCAGCTCCATGGGAGATACCGGGGAGACCCAGTACTTC. Translating gives CASSSMGDTGETQYF. V and J are TRBV5-1 and TRBJ2-5; TRBD2 is a possible D gene (5 bases). Trimming removed 3 bases from V and 5 bases from J, with 17 bases in between. CDR1 is SGHRS, CDR2 YFSETQ, per germline. The CDR3 totals 15 residues. The full variable domain, with the rest looked up from reference TRBV5-1 and TRBJ2-5, is KAGVTQTPRYLIKTRGQQVTLSCSPISGHRSVSWYQQTPGQGLQFLFEYFSETQRNKGNFPGRFSGRQFSNSRSEMNVSTLELGDSALYLCASSSMGDTGETQYFGPGTRLLVL.

The table lists this clone with a count of one. The V and J genes are TRBV5-4 and TRBJ2-5; 7 bases line up with TRBD1. Germline V lookup: CDR1 SGHNT, CDR2 YYREEE (reference sequence). CDR3 length: 14 amino acids. V was pared by 0 bases and J by 3 bases, with 2 bases of the junction left unmatched. CDR3 sequence: CASSLGGTEETQYF. CDR3 coding DNA: TGTGCCAGCAGCTTGGGGGGGACAGAAGAGACCCAGTACTTC.

This chain joins TRBV2 and TRBJ1-1; D not certain. The CDR3 has 15 residues. Trimming removed 3 bases from V and 3 bases from J, with 14 bases in between. The germline V gene encodes CDR1 SNHLY and CDR2 FYNNEI. The CDR3 region is CASSERLVKDTEAFF. As DNA, the CDR3 is TGTGCCAGCAGTGAGAGGCTGGTTAAGGACACTGAAGCTTTCTTT.

This sequence joins TRBV6-5 and TRBJ2-7; D is possibly TRBD1 (5 bases). The CDR3 has 13 amino acids. The germline gives CDR1 MNHEY, CDR2 SVGAGI. V was trimmed by 6 bases and J by 7 bases, leaving 16 bases between them. Here the CDR3 DNA reads TGTGCCAGCAGCCCCTTGGCCGCAGGGGAGCAGTACTTC. Its translation is CASSPLAAGEQYF.

This clone was counted at least ten times. The chain links TRBV5-1 to TRBJ1-4; 10 nucleotides match TRBD1. Germline V CDR1 and CDR2: SGHRS, YFSETQ. This CDR3 contains 15 residues. After removal of 3 bases from V and 6 bases from J, the junction contained 5 bases not matched to a gene. CDR3 coding DNA: TGCGCCAGCAGCTCGGCCGGGACAGGGGATGAAAAACTGTTTTTT. It translates to CASSSAGTGDEKLFF.

Comments on this clone: At one end the junction does not follow the germline gene, possibly because of a read error. The chain has TRBV6-1 and TRBJ1-5; 9 bases fit TRBD1. Germline V gene lookup returns CDR1 MNHNS and CDR2 SASEGT. This CDR3 has 14 amino acids. CDR3 sequence reads: CTSTKDRGYQPQHF. CDR3 coding DNA: TGTACCAGCACCAAGGACAGGGGCTATCAGCCCCAGCATTTT.

J is TRBJ1-1 and V is TRBV5-1; D may be TRBD1 (5 bases). The germline V gene encodes CDR1 SGHRS and CDR2 YFSETQ. Trimming left V 4 bases short and J 2 bases short, with 15 bases between. The CDR3 sequence is 15 residues long. Here the CDR3 reads CASSGGDGLNTEAFF. The CDR3 nucleotides are TGCGCCAGCAGCGGGGGGGACGGATTAAACACTGAAGCTTTCTTT.

This clone was counted a few times. The chain carries TRBV2 and TRBJ1-5; D is ambiguous. V was cut by 2 bases and J by 2 bases, with 13 bases left in between. The CDR3 is 16 residues long. Per the germline V gene, CDR1 is SNHLY and CDR2 is FYNNEI. CDR3 sequence: CASSERETGGNQPQHF. The CDR3 DNA follows: TGTGCCAGCAGTGAACGGGAGACGGGTGGCAATCAGCCCCAGCATTTT. The entire variable domain, with the rest obtained from reference TRBV2 and TRBJ1-5, is as follows: EPEVTQTPSHQVTQMGQEVILRCVPISNHLYFYWYRQILGQKVEFLVSFYNNEISEKSEIFDDQFSVERPDGSNFTLKIRSTKLEDSAMYFCASSERETGGNQPQHFGDGTRLSIL.